The T cell receptor (beta chain) under discussion was sequenced for a study of blood T cell repertoires in COVID-19. Measured with immunoSEQ multiplex PCR; TCRdb has only the in-frame clones, and not every one. Among nearly 350,000 clones listed, around four fifths were seen once. There are many counts of this clone. Germline trimming cut 2 bases from V and 4 bases from J; bases unmatched to any gene: 7. This CDR3 is 17 amino acids long. Germline V gene lookup returns CDR1 LGHNT and CDR2 FRNRAP. Sequencing used peripheral blood. The V gene is TRBV12-5, the J gene TRBJ2-1; 11 nucleotides line up with TRBD2. This clonotype was obtained from a man aged 25 to 40 with active or convalescent COVID-19. CDR3 sequence reads: CASGLTSGSMRYNEQFF. The CDR3 DNA reads TGTGCTAGTGGTTTGACTAGCGGGAGTATGAGATACAATGAGCAGTTCTTC.